The clone carrying this T cell receptor (beta chain) was found once. Antigen unknown. Profiled with immunoSEQ multiplex PCR; TCRdb holds only in-frame clones, not every one. The sample lists about 7,000 clones, roughly 82% occurring once. This sample was taken from a study of chemoradiotherapy in HPV16-positive cancers. Study observations and caveats: The functional HPV-specific definition rests on just two HPV16-positive patients.

This CDR3 is built from 14 residues. CDR1 and CDR2 (germline): SGHRS, YFSETQ. The sequence derives from a human donor with HPV-associated anogenital cancer. This chain connects TRBV5-1 to TRBJ2-5; D gene ambiguous. The J call is doubtful: the DNA matches TRBJ2-7 better. This material consisted of tumor tissue, taken from a patient who underwent chemoradiotherapy. CDR3 sequence: CASSLVGGDYEQYF. Here the CDR3 DNA reads TGCGCCAGCAGCTTGGTCGGCGGAGACTACGAGCAGTACTTC.